This entry is about one T cell receptor (beta chain). Its antigen is as yet unknown. This sample stems from a study of siplizumab effects on memory and regulatory T cells. The method was immunoSEQ multiplex PCR; TCRdb's version includes in-frame clones alone and lacks a portion of them. The sample has some 100,000 clones, 93% seen once. CDR3 length equals 16 residues. The V end lost 0 bases, the J end lost 4 bases, and 14 bases lay between the germline ends. Germline V CDR1 and CDR2: LNHNV, YYDKDF (reference sequence). Findings and caveats of the study: Naive T cells appeared more varied than memory cells and looked like key alloresponse contributors. Confirmation was lacking for the suppressive function of proliferating Tregs derived from siplizumab cultures. A naive or memory phenotype could not be assigned to roughly 80-95% of the proliferating CD4+ or CD8+ clones. Alloreactive sequences from unstimulated CD4+ memory cells fell significantly with siplizumab.

This sequence originates from a human donor in good health. Sequencing input: CD8+ T cells sorted from blood. The chain employs TRBV15 and TRBJ2-3, with D possibly called TRBD1 or TRBD2 (5 bases each). The CDR3 reads CATSRERAGPSDTQYF. The CDR3, as DNA: TGTGCCACCAGCAGAGAGCGGGCAGGGCCGTCAGATACGCAGTATTTT. The whole variable domain, remainder taken from reference TRBV15 and TRBJ2-3, is DAMVIQNPRYQVTQFGKPVTLSCSQTLNHNVMYWYQQKSSQAPKLLFHYYDKDFNNEADTPDNFQSRRPNTSFCFLDIRSPGLGDTAMYLCATSRERAGPSDTQYFGPGTRLTVL.